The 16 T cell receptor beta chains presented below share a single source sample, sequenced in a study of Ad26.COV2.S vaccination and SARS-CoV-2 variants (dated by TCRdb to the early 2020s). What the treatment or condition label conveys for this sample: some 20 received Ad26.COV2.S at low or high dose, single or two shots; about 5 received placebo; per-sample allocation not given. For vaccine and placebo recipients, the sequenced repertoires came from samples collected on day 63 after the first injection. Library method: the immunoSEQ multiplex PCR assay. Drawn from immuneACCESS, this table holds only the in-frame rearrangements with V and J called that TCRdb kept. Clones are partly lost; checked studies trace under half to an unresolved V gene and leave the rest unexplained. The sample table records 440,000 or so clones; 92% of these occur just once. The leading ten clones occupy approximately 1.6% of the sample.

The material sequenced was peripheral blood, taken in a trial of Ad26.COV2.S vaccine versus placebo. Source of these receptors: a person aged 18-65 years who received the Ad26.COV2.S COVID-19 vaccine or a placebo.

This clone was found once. CDR3 sequence reads: CASSADRPYQETQYF. For the CDR3, the DNA is TGTGCCAGCAGTGCCGACAGACCCTACCAAGAGACCCAGTACTTC. The rearrangement links TRBV2 to TRBJ2-5; D perhaps matches TRBD1 (5 bases). Per the germline V gene, CDR1 is SNHLY and CDR2 is FYNNEI. This CDR3 is built from 15 residues. The V gene lost 4 bases and the J gene lost 0 bases, with 12 bases spanning the gap.

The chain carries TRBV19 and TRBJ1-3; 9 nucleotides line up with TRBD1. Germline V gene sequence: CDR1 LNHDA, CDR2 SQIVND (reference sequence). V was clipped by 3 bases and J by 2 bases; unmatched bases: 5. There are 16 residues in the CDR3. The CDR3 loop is CASSMNRGHTGNTIYF. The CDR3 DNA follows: TGTGCCAGTAGTATGAACAGGGGGCACACTGGAAACACCATATATTTT.

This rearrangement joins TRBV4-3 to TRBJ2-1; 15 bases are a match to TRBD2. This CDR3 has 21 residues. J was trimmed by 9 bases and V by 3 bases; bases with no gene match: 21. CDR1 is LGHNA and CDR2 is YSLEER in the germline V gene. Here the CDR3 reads CASSQAISKGLAGGPRAEQFF. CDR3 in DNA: TGCGCCAGCAGCCAGGCGATCTCTAAGGGACTAGCGGGGGGACCCCGAGCTGAGCAGTTCTTC.

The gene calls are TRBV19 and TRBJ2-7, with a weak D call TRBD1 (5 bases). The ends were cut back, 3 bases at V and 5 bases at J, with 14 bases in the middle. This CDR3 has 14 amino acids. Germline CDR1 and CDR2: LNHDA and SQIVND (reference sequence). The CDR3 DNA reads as TGTGCCAGTAGTATCTCAGGGATTGGGGACGAGCAGTACTTC. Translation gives CASSISGIGDEQYF. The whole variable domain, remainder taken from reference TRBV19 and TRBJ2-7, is DGGITQSPKYLFRKEGQNVTLSCEQNLNHDAMYWYRQDPGQGLRLIYYSQIVNDFQKGDIAEGYSVSREKKESFPLTVTSAQKNPTAFYLCASSISGIGDEQYFGPGTRLTVT.

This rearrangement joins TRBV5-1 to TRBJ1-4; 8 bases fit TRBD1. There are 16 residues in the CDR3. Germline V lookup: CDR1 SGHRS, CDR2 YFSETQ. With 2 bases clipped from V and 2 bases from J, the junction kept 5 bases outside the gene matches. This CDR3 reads CASSLTGGTTNEKLFF. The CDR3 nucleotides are TGCGCCAGCAGCTTAACAGGGGGTACGACTAATGAAAAACTGTTTTTT.

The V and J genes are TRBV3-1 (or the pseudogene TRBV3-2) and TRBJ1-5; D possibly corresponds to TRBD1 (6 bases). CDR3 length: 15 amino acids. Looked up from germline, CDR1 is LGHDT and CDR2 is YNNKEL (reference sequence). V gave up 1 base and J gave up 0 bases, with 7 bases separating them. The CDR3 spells CASSQGTASNQPQHF. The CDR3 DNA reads TGTGCCAGCAGCCAAGGGACAGCTAGCAATCAGCCCCAGCATTTT.

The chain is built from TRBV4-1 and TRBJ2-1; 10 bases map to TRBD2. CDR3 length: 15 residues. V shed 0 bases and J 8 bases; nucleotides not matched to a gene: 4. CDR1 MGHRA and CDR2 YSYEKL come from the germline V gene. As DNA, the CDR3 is TGCGCCAGCAGCCAAGACCCTAGCGGGGGCGATGAGCAGTTCTTC. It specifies CASSQDPSGGDEQFF.

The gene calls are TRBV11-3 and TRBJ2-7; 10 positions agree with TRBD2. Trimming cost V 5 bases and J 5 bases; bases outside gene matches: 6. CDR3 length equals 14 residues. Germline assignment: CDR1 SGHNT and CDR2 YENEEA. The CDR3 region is CASSLSGGANEQYF. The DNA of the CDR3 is TGTGCCAGCAGCCTCAGCGGGGGGGCCAACGAGCAGTACTTC.

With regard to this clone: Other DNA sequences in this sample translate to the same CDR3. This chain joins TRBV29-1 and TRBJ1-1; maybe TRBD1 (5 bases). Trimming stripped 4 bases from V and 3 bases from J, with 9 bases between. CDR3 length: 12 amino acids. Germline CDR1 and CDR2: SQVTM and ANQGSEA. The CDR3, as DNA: TGCAGCGTTGTTCAGGGATACACTGAAGCTTTCTTT. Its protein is CSVVQGYTEAFF.

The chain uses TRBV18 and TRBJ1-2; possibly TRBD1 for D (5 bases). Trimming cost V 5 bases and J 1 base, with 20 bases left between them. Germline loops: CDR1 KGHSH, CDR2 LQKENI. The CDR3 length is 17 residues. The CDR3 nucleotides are TGTGCCAGCTCATCGCCCTCTGACAGCAGCGTTAACTATGGCTACACCTTC. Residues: CASSSPSDSSVNYGYTF. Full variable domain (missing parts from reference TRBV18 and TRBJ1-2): NAGVMQNPRHLVRRRGQEARLRCSPMKGHSHVYWYRQLPEEGLKFMVYLQKENIIDESGMPKERFSAEFPKEGPSILRIQQVVRGDSAAYFCASSSPSDSSVNYGYTFGSGTRLTVV.

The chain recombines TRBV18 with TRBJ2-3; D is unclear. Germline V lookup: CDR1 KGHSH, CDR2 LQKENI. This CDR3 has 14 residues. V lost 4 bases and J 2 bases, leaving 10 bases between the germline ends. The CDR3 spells CASSLNADTDTQYF. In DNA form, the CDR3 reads TGTGCCAGCTCACTCAATGCTGACACAGATACGCAGTATTTT.

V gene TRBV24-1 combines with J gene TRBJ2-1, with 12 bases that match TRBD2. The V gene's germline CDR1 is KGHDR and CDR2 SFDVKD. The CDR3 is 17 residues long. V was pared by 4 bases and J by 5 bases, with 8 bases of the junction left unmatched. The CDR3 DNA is TGTGCCACCAGTGACTCTAGCGGGGGGGCCATCGACAATGAGCAGTTCTTC. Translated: CATSDSSGGAIDNEQFF.

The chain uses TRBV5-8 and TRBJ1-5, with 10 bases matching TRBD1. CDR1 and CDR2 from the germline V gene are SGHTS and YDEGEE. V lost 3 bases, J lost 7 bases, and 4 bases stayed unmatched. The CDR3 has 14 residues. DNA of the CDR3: TGTGCCAGCAGCTGGGACAGGGGAAGCCAGCCCCAGCATTTT. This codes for CASSWDRGSQPQHF. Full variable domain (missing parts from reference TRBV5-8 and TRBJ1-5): EAGVTQSPTHLIKTRGQQATLRCSPISGHTSVYWYQQALGLGLQFLLWYDEGEERNRGNFPPRFSGRQFPNYSSELNVNALELEDSALYLCASSWDRGSQPQHFGDGTRLSIL.

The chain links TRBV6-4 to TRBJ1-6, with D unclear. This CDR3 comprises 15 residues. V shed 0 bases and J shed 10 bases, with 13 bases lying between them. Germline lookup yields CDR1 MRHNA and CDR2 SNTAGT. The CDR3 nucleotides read TGTGCCAGCAGTGACTCTGCCGACAAAAGCTCACCCCTCCACTTT. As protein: CASSDSADKSSPLHF.

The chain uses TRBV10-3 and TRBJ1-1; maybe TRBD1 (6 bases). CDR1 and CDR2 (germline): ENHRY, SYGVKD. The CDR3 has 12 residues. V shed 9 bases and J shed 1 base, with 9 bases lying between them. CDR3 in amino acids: CAIGQQNTEAFF. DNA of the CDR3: TGTGCCATAGGACAGCAGAACACTGAAGCTTTCTTT.

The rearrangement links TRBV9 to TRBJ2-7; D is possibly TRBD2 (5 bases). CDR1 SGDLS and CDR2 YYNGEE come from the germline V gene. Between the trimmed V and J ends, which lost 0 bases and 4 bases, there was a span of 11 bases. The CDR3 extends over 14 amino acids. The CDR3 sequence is CASSVASPGYEQYF. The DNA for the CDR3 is TGTGCCAGCAGCGTAGCCTCCCCGGGATACGAGCAGTACTTC.